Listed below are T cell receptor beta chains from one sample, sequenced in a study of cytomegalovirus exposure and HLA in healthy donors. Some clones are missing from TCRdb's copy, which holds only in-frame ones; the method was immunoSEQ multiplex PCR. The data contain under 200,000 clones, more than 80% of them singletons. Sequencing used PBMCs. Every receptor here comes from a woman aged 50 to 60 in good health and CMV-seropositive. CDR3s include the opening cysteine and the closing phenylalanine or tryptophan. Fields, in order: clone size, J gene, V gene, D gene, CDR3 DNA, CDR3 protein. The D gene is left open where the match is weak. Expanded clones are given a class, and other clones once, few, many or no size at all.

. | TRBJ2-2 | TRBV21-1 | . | TGTGCCAGCACAAAGGGACGGGACAGGGGCACCGGGGAGCTGTTTTTT | CASTKGRDRGTGELFF
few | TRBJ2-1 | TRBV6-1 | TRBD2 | TGTGCCTCTCAGCGGGGGGATTACAATGAGCAGTTCTTC | CASQRGDYNEQFF
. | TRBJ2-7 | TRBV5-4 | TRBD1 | TGTGCCAGCAGCTTGACTGGACAGGGGCGAATATACGAGCAGTACTTC | CASSLTGQGRIYEQYF
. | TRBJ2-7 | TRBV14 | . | TGTGCCAGCAGCCGCACCGGGATCTACGAGCAGTACTTC | CASSRTGIYEQYF
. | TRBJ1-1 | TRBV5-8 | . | TGTGCCAGCAGCTTCGGCAGGGGTGTTTACACTGAAGCTTTCTTT | CASSFGRGVYTEAFF
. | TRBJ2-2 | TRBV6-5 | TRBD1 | TGTGCCAGCAGAAAGGGACAGGCGCTAACCGGGGAGCTGTTTTTT | CASRKGQALTGELFF
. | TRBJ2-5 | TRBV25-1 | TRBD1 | TGTGCCAGCAGTGAATCGGGCAGGGGGCCAGAGACCCAGTACTTC | CASSESGRGPETQYF
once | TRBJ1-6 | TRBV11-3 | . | TGTGCCAGCAGCTTTGGGCCCATTGGTTCACCCCTCCACTTT | CASSFGPIGSPLHF
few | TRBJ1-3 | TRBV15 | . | TGTGCCACCAGCAGAGGTTCAGTTGGAAACACCATATATTTT | CATSRGSVGNTIYF
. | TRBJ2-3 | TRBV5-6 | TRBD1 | TGTGCCAGCAGCCTGTGGACAGGCTACACAGATACGCAGTATTTT | CASSLWTGYTDTQYF
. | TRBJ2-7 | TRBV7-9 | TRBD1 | TGTTCCAGCAGCTTCCGGGACAGGGTCGTCCACGAGCAGTACTTC | CSSSFRDRVVHEQYF
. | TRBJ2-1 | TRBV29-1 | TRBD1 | TGCAGCGTTGAAGTTTGGGACAGCAACTACAATGAGCAGTTCTTC | CSVEVWDSNYNEQFF
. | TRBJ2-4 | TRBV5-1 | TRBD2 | TGCGCCAGCAGCTTGGGCGGGGAGGGAAACATTCAGTACTTC | CASSLGGEGNIQYF
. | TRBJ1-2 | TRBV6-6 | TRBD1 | TGTGCCATCAAAACAGGGGCCTATGGCTACACCTTC | CAIKTGAYGYTF
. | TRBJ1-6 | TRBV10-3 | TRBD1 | TGTGCCATCACCCGGGACAGGGTGGATTCACCCCTCCACTTT | CAITRDRVDSPLHF
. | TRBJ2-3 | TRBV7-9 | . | TGTGCCAGCAGCTTAGCAGGGGTAGATACGCAGTATTTT | CASSLAGVDTQYF
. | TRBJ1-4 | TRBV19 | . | TGTGCCAGTTCTAATCAACTGATAAATGAAAAACTGTTTTTT | CASSNQLINEKLFF
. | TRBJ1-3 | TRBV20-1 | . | TGCAGTGCTCAGGGGACAAACACCATATATTTT | CSAQGTNTIYF
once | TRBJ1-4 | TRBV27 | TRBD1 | TGTGCCAGCAGACCCGACAGGGGACAGTCCTATAATGAAAAACTGTTTTTT | CASRPDRGQSYNEKLFF
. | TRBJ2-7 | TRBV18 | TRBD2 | TGTGCCAGCTCACCCGGGACTAGCGGGGCGGGCTACGAGCAGTACTTC | CASSPGTSGAGYEQYF
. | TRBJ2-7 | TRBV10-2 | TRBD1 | TGCGCCAGCAGAGTTGACAGGGGAGTAACCTACGAGCAGTACTTC | CASRVDRGVTYEQYF
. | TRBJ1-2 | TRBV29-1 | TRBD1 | TGCAGCGCTATGACAGGGCTCGATGGCTACACCTTC | CSAMTGLDGYTF
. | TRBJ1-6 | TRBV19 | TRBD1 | TGTGCCAGTAGTATTAACAGGGGGAAAAATTCACCCCTCCACTTT | CASSINRGKNSPLHF
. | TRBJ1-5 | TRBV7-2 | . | TGTGCCAGCAGCTTTCAAAATTCAAATCAGCCCCAGCATTTT | CASSFQNSNQPQHF
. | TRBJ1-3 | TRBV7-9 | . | TGTGCCAGCAGCCCATTACAGGGATTCTCTGGAAACACCATATATTTT | CASSPLQGFSGNTIYF
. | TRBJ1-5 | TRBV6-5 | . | TGTGCCAGCAGTCAGGGGAAAGGGCAGCCCCAGCATTTT | CASSQGKGQPQHF
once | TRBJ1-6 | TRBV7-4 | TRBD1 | TGTGCCAGCAACAGGGGAAGCTCCTATAATTCACCCCTCCACTTT | CASNRGSSYNSPLHF
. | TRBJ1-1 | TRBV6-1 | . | TGTGCCAGCAGTTCAGATGGGGCCTTAAACACTGAAGCTTTCTTT | CASSSDGALNTEAFF
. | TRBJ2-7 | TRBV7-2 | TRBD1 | TGTGCCAGCAGCTTAGTCAGGGGGCCGGGCGAGCAGTACTTC | CASSLVRGPGEQYF
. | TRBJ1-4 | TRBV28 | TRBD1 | TGTGCCAGCAGTTTAGACAGGGGGGTTAATGAAAAACTGTTTTTT | CASSLDRGVNEKLFF
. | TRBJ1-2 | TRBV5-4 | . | TGTGCCAGCAGTCGTCCTGTGGGGACAAATAACTATGGCTACACCTTC | CASSRPVGTNNYGYTF
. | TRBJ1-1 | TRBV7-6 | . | TGTGCCAGCAGCCTTGGGGAGGGGCCGAACACTGAAGCTTTCTTT | CASSLGEGPNTEAFF
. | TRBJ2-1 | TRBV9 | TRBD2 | TGTGCCAGCAGCGTACGTCCCTGGCGGGGGGGTCTCAATGAGCAGTTCTTC | CASSVRPWRGGLNEQFF
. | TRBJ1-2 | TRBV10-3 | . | TGTGCCATCAGTGAGTCGACAGTAAACTATGGCTACACCTTC | CAISESTVNYGYTF
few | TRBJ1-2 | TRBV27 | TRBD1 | TGTGCCAGCAGTCCTACAGGGACAGGTGGCTACACCTTC | CASSPTGTGGYTF
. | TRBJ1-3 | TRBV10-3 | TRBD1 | TGTGCCATCAGTGTTGGACAGGGACCAGTAAACACCATATATTTT | CAISVGQGPVNTIYF
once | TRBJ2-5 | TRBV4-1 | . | TGCGCCACCAGTAAGGGGTCACAAGAGACCCAGTACTTC | CATSKGSQETQYF
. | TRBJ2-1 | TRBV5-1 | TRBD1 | TGCGCCAGCAGCCCCGGGACAGGGGAATACAATGAGCAGTTCTTC | CASSPGTGEYNEQFF